This is a list of T cell receptor beta chains from one sample in a study of blood T cells in healthy people across ages. MiXCR, applied by TCRdb to the 5' RACE reads, yields one record per CDR3 protein. The data show 650,000 to 1,000,000 distinct CDR3 sequences, under 40% seen once. Specimen: blood. Receptors originate from a man in his late teens or twenties in good health. CDR3s include the opening cysteine and the closing phenylalanine or tryptophan. A D gene is named only where the DNA matches it firmly. Only part of the rows carry a size: once, few, many, or a class if the clone is expanded.

CDR3 length: 14
D gene: .
V gene: TRBV5-1
J gene: TRBJ2-3
clone size: .
CDR3 DNA: TGCGCCAGCAGCTTAGCCTTTAGCACAGATACGCAGTATTTT
CDR3 protein: CASSLAFSTDTQYF

CDR3 length: 13
D gene: .
V gene: TRBV7-2
J gene: TRBJ2-3
clone size: many
CDR3 DNA: TGTGCCAGCAGCTTCGTAGGCACAGATACGCAGTATTTT
CDR3 protein: CASSFVGTDTQYF

CDR3 length: 14
D gene: TRBD1
V gene: TRBV15
J gene: TRBJ1-1
clone size: .
CDR3 DNA: TGTGCCACCAAAAGGACAGGGGGGCCCACTGAAGCTTTCTTT
CDR3 protein: CATKRTGGPTEAFF

CDR3 length: 12
D gene: .
V gene: TRBV29-1
J gene: TRBJ2-7
clone size: .
CDR3 DNA: TGCAGCGTTGGGAGGGACAACTACGAGCAGTACTTC
CDR3 protein: CSVGRDNYEQYF

CDR3 length: 16
D gene: .
V gene: TRBV5-1
J gene: TRBJ2-1
clone size: many
CDR3 DNA: TGCGCCAGCAGCCAAGGGATGGGTAGCTCCTACAATGAGCAGTTCTTC
CDR3 protein: CASSQGMGSSYNEQFF

CDR3 length: 16
D gene: .
V gene: TRBV7-2
J gene: TRBJ2-3
clone size: few
CDR3 DNA: TGTGCCAGCAGCTTAGCGGGGAACCCTAGCACAGATACGCAGTATTTT
CDR3 protein: CASSLAGNPSTDTQYF

CDR3 length: 11
D gene: .
V gene: TRBV20-1
J gene: TRBJ2-7
clone size: .
CDR3 DNA: TGCAGTGCTGCCGGCTCCTACGAGCAGTACTTC
CDR3 protein: CSAAGSYEQYF

CDR3 length: 14
D gene: .
V gene: TRBV5-1
J gene: TRBJ1-2
clone size: .
CDR3 DNA: TGCGCCAGCAGCTTAGGCCCTGATGGCTATGGCTACACCTTC
CDR3 protein: CASSLGPDGYGYTF

CDR3 length: 14
D gene: .
V gene: TRBV5-4
J gene: TRBJ2-5
clone size: few
CDR3 DNA: TGTGCCAGCAGCCTGGACAGTCTGACAGAGACCCAGTACTTC
CDR3 protein: CASSLDSLTETQYF

CDR3 length: 17
D gene: .
V gene: TRBV6-1
J gene: TRBJ1-5
clone size: few
CDR3 DNA: TGTGCCAGCAGTGACCGTGACGGATTCTATAGCAATCAGCCCCAGCATTTT
CDR3 protein: CASSDRDGFYSNQPQHF

CDR3 length: 14
D gene: .
V gene: TRBV20-1
J gene: TRBJ2-1
clone size: .
CDR3 DNA: TGCAGTGCTAGAGCCGCGGACGGCCACAATGAGCAGTTCTTC
CDR3 protein: CSARAADGHNEQFF

CDR3 length: 12
D gene: .
V gene: TRBV3-1
J gene: TRBJ2-2
clone size: .
CDR3 DNA: TGTGCCAGCAGCCATAGGGCCGGGGAGCTGTTTTTT
CDR3 protein: CASSHRAGELFF

CDR3 length: 14
D gene: .
V gene: TRBV12-5
J gene: TRBJ1-4
clone size: .
CDR3 DNA: TGTGCTAGTGGTTTGGAAGAATTGAGCGAAAAACTGTTTTTT
CDR3 protein: CASGLEELSEKLFF

CDR3 length: 13
D gene: .
V gene: TRBV5-1
J gene: TRBJ1-2
clone size: many
CDR3 DNA: TGCGCCAGCAGCTTGGCCCCGGGCGGGGGCTACACCTTC
CDR3 protein: CASSLAPGGGYTF

CDR3 length: 15
D gene: .
V gene: TRBV21-1
J gene: TRBJ2-3
clone size: .
CDR3 DNA: TGTGCCATCCCGCCAACAGACAGCTACACAGATACGCAGTATTTT
CDR3 protein: CAIPPTDSYTDTQYF

CDR3 length: 16
D gene: TRBD1
V gene: TRBV7-9
J gene: TRBJ2-7
clone size: .
CDR3 DNA: TGTGCCAGCAGCTTATCTAGGGACAGGGCATGGAATGAGCAGTACTTC
CDR3 protein: CASSLSRDRAWNEQYF

CDR3 length: 13
D gene: .
V gene: TRBV7-9
J gene: TRBJ1-2
clone size: few
CDR3 DNA: TGTGCCAGCAGCTATGTCGAAGTGAGTGGCTACACCTTC
CDR3 protein: CASSYVEVSGYTF

CDR3 length: 12
D gene: .
V gene: TRBV12-3/TRBV12-4
J gene: TRBJ1-5
clone size: .
CDR3 DNA: TGTGCCAGCCGGCGAGGGGATCAGCCCCAGCATTTT
CDR3 protein: CASRRGDQPQHF

CDR3 length: 14
D gene: TRBD1
V gene: TRBV6-6
J gene: TRBJ2-2
clone size: few
CDR3 DNA: TGTGCCAGCAGGGGACAGGGGAACACCGGGGAGCTGTTTTTT
CDR3 protein: CASRGQGNTGELFF

CDR3 length: 15
D gene: TRBD1
V gene: TRBV20-1
J gene: TRBJ1-6
clone size: .
CDR3 DNA: TGCAGTGCGAAGACCCCGGGACAGGGCTATTCACCCCTCCACTTT
CDR3 protein: CSAKTPGQGYSPLHF

CDR3 length: 16
D gene: TRBD1
V gene: TRBV10-3
J gene: TRBJ1-5
clone size: .
CDR3 DNA: TGTGCCATCAGTGAGTCGAGGGCAGGGGGGGATCAGCCCCAGCATTTT
CDR3 protein: CAISESRAGGDQPQHF

CDR3 length: 15
D gene: .
V gene: TRBV11-1
J gene: TRBJ2-7
clone size: .
CDR3 DNA: TGTGCCAGCAGCACCGGACAGCCGCCCACCTACGAGCAGTACTTC
CDR3 protein: CASSTGQPPTYEQYF

CDR3 length: 18
D gene: TRBD1
V gene: TRBV27
J gene: TRBJ1-2
clone size: .
CDR3 DNA: TGTGCCAGCAGTATTCTAACAGGGGGCGGACCTACCGTGGATGGCTACACCTTC
CDR3 protein: CASSILTGGGPTVDGYTF

CDR3 length: 16
D gene: .
V gene: TRBV12-3/TRBV12-4
J gene: TRBJ2-3
clone size: .
CDR3 DNA: TGTGCCAGCAGATCGGGACACAGTATGTTCACAGATGCGCAGTATTTT
CDR3 protein: CASRSGHSMFTDAQYF

CDR3 length: 14
D gene: .
V gene: TRBV29-1
J gene: TRBJ1-5
clone size: few
CDR3 DNA: TGCAGCACACGAGCCGGAGACAGGAATCAGCCCCAGCATTTT
CDR3 protein: CSTRAGDRNQPQHF

CDR3 length: 15
D gene: TRBD1
V gene: TRBV9
J gene: TRBJ1-5
clone size: .
CDR3 DNA: TGTGCCAGCAGCCCGGGACAGTATAGCAATCAGCCCCAGCATTTT
CDR3 protein: CASSPGQYSNQPQHF

CDR3 length: 15
D gene: .
V gene: TRBV12-3/TRBV12-4
J gene: TRBJ2-3
clone size: many
CDR3 DNA: TGTGCCAGCAGTCCTTCAAAGCGTGGCCCAGATACGCAGTATTTT
CDR3 protein: CASSPSKRGPDTQYF

CDR3 length: 13
D gene: .
V gene: TRBV20-1
J gene: TRBJ2-1
clone size: .
CDR3 DNA: TGCAGTGCTAGAGATTTGGTCAACAATGAGCAGTTCTTC
CDR3 protein: CSARDLVNNEQFF

CDR3 length: 14
D gene: .
V gene: TRBV5-6
J gene: TRBJ1-2
clone size: .
CDR3 DNA: TGTGCCAGCAGCTTGGCCCGGGGCAACTATGGCTACACCTTC
CDR3 protein: CASSLARGNYGYTF

CDR3 length: 14
D gene: .
V gene: TRBV6-1
J gene: TRBJ2-5
clone size: .
CDR3 DNA: TGTGCCAGCAGTGAAGCGTCCTGGGACAATGAGCAGTACTTC
CDR3 protein: CASSEASWDNEQYF

CDR3 length: 18
D gene: .
V gene: TRBV12-5
J gene: TRBJ2-3
clone size: few
CDR3 DNA: TGTGCTAGTGGTTTGGTACTCGGGGGGCCGCGGAACACAGATACGCAGTATTTT
CDR3 protein: CASGLVLGGPRNTDTQYF

CDR3 length: 13
D gene: .
V gene: TRBV9
J gene: TRBJ2-7
clone size: .
CDR3 DNA: TGTGCCAGCAGCCCCAAGGTATCCGCTGAGCAGTACTTC
CDR3 protein: CASSPKVSAEQYF

CDR3 length: 15
D gene: TRBD1
V gene: TRBV9
J gene: TRBJ2-5
clone size: .
CDR3 DNA: TGTGCCAGCAGCGTAGCGACAGGGGGCAAAGAGACCCAGTACTTC
CDR3 protein: CASSVATGGKETQYF

CDR3 length: 16
D gene: .
V gene: TRBV7-9
J gene: TRBJ1-2
clone size: .
CDR3 DNA: TGTGCCAGCAGCTTAGCGGTCGGGACACCAAACTATGGCTACACCTTC
CDR3 protein: CASSLAVGTPNYGYTF

CDR3 length: 15
D gene: TRBD1
V gene: TRBV5-1
J gene: TRBJ2-7
clone size: .
CDR3 DNA: TGCGCCAGCAGCCGCGGACAGGGTCGAACCTACGAGCAGTACTTC
CDR3 protein: CASSRGQGRTYEQYF

CDR3 length: 15
D gene: .
V gene: TRBV24-1
J gene: TRBJ2-3
clone size: few
CDR3 DNA: TGTGCCACCAGTGATAACAAACAGGTTACAGATACGCAGTATTTT
CDR3 protein: CATSDNKQVTDTQYF

CDR3 length: 20
D gene: TRBD2
V gene: TRBV4-3
J gene: TRBJ2-3
clone size: .
CDR3 DNA: TGCGCCAGCAGCCAAGCAACCTCCGTTTGGACTAGCGGATACACAGATACGCAGTATTTT
CDR3 protein: CASSQATSVWTSGYTDTQYF

CDR3 length: 12
D gene: .
V gene: TRBV5-1
J gene: TRBJ2-5
clone size: .
CDR3 DNA: TGCGCCAGCAGGGGGGCACAAGAGACCCAGTACTTC
CDR3 protein: CASRGAQETQYF

CDR3 length: 13
D gene: .
V gene: TRBV6-6
J gene: TRBJ1-2
clone size: .
CDR3 DNA: TGTGCCAGCAGTCGAAACATGGACACCGGCTACACCTTC
CDR3 protein: CASSRNMDTGYTF

CDR3 length: 12
D gene: .
V gene: TRBV25-1
J gene: TRBJ1-1
clone size: few
CDR3 DNA: TGTGCCAGCAGTGAATATTCCACTGAAGCTTTCTTT
CDR3 protein: CASSEYSTEAFF

CDR3 length: 13
D gene: TRBD1
V gene: TRBV20-1
J gene: TRBJ2-1
clone size: .
CDR3 DNA: TGCAGTGCCCCGGACAGGTCCTACAATGAGCAGTTCTTC
CDR3 protein: CSAPDRSYNEQFF

CDR3 length: 15
D gene: .
V gene: TRBV11-1
J gene: TRBJ2-1
clone size: few
CDR3 DNA: TGTGCCAGCAGCTCTGGGGGAATTGGGCACTATGAGCAGTTCTTC
CDR3 protein: CASSSGGIGHYEQFF

CDR3 length: 12
D gene: TRBD1
V gene: TRBV30
J gene: TRBJ2-1
clone size: .
CDR3 DNA: TGTGCCTGGGGGACAGGGATTGGGGAGCAGTTCTTC
CDR3 protein: CAWGTGIGEQFF

CDR3 length: 16
D gene: .
V gene: TRBV4-1
J gene: TRBJ1-6
clone size: few
CDR3 DNA: TGCGCCAGCAGCCGGTACCCCGGACAGATAAATTCACCCCTCCACTTT
CDR3 protein: CASSRYPGQINSPLHF

CDR3 length: 14
D gene: .
V gene: TRBV6-6
J gene: TRBJ1-2
clone size: .
CDR3 DNA: TGTGCCAGCAGCCTTGACAGAGATCCCCATGGCTACACCTTC
CDR3 protein: CASSLDRDPHGYTF

CDR3 length: 15
D gene: TRBD2
V gene: TRBV6-5
J gene: TRBJ2-1
clone size: .
CDR3 DNA: TGTGCCAGCAGTGCCCTAGCGGGTGTTTTTCATGAGCAGTTCTTC
CDR3 protein: CASSALAGVFHEQFF

CDR3 length: 16
D gene: TRBD2
V gene: TRBV9
J gene: TRBJ2-3
clone size: .
CDR3 DNA: TGTGCCAGCAGCGTTCTGACTAGCGGGGGGGTCGATACGCAGTATTTT
CDR3 protein: CASSVLTSGGVDTQYF

CDR3 length: 14
D gene: .
V gene: TRBV12-3/TRBV12-4
J gene: TRBJ1-5
clone size: .
CDR3 DNA: TGTGCCAGCAGTTCTGCTTATAGCAATCAGCCCCGGCATTTT
CDR3 protein: CASSSAYSNQPRHF

CDR3 length: 12
D gene: .
V gene: TRBV20-1
J gene: TRBJ2-3
clone size: few
CDR3 DNA: TGCAGTGCTTCCCGGCTGACAGATACGCAGTATTTT
CDR3 protein: CSASRLTDTQYF

CDR3 length: 15
D gene: TRBD1
V gene: TRBV5-4
J gene: TRBJ2-7
clone size: few
CDR3 DNA: TGTGCCAGCAGCGCCAGGGGGAAGAGGGACTACGAGCAGTACTTC
CDR3 protein: CASSARGKRDYEQYF

CDR3 length: 15
D gene: .
V gene: TRBV20-1
J gene: TRBJ2-7
clone size: few
CDR3 DNA: TGCAGTGCTAGAGGGGCAGAGCCCCCCACCTACGAGCAGTACTTC
CDR3 protein: CSARGAEPPTYEQYF

CDR3 length: 16
D gene: .
V gene: TRBV7-9
J gene: TRBJ2-3
clone size: .
CDR3 DNA: TGTGCCAGCAGCTTATCCACAACTTCTAGCACAGATACGCAGTATTTT
CDR3 protein: CASSLSTTSSTDTQYF

CDR3 length: 16
D gene: TRBD1
V gene: TRBV6-5
J gene: TRBJ1-5
clone size: .
CDR3 DNA: TGTGCCAGCAGTCTCACAGGGGGAAGGAGCAATCAGCCCCAGCATTTT
CDR3 protein: CASSLTGGRSNQPQHF

CDR3 length: 14
D gene: TRBD2
V gene: TRBV27
J gene: TRBJ2-7
clone size: many
CDR3 DNA: TGTGCCAGCAGTCCGGAGCGGGGAGCCTACGAGCAGTACTTC
CDR3 protein: CASSPERGAYEQYF

CDR3 length: 11
D gene: TRBD1
V gene: TRBV6-5
J gene: TRBJ1-2
clone size: many
CDR3 DNA: TGTGCCACTACAGGGGGGTCACGCTACACCTTC
CDR3 protein: CATTGGSRYTF

CDR3 length: 12
D gene: .
V gene: TRBV2
J gene: TRBJ2-3
clone size: few
CDR3 DNA: TGTGCCAGCAGTGCACGGGGGGATACGCAGTATTTT
CDR3 protein: CASSARGDTQYF

CDR3 length: 12
D gene: .
V gene: TRBV4-2
J gene: TRBJ2-6
clone size: few
CDR3 DNA: TGTGCCAGCAGCCAGGAGCGTCTAGTCCTGACTTTC
CDR3 protein: CASSQERLVLTF